The rows below give T cell receptor beta chains drawn from one sample of a study of blood T cell repertoires in COVID-19. The data were produced by immunoSEQ multiplex PCR, yet TCRdb's version contains in-frame clones alone and is incomplete. The sample lists some 300,000 clones; approximately 86% were seen once. The sequenced material came from peripheral blood. The receptors were gathered from a man between 65 and 80 years old with acute or convalescent COVID-19. The CDR3 runs from the conserved cysteine through the conserved F or W. The order of the fields is J gene, clone size, V gene, CDR3 length, D gene, CDR3 DNA, CDR3 protein. The D gene is left open where the match is weak. Clone sizes are given selectively: once, few, many, or a class where the clone is expanded.

TRBJ2-5	.	TRBV3-1/TRBV3-2	16	TRBD2	TGTGCCAGCAGCCAAGCGCGGACTAGCGGGGAAGAGACCCAGTACTTC	CASSQARTSGEETQYF
TRBJ1-5	.	TRBV28	14	.	TGTGCCAGCAGTTTTGGCGGTGGCCATCAGCCCCAGCATTTT	CASSFGGGHQPQHF
TRBJ1-1	.	TRBV10-3	14	.	TGTGCCATCAGCCCTGGACAGTTCAACACTGAAGCTTTCTTT	CAISPGQFNTEAFF
TRBJ2-7	.	TRBV19	15	TRBD1	TGTGCCAGTAGTATCACAGGGGGCGCCCCCTACGAGCAGTACTTC	CASSITGGAPYEQYF
TRBJ2-3	few	TRBV18	15	TRBD1	TGTGCCAGCACGGCACAGGGGGCTGCTACAGATACGCAGTATTTT	CASTAQGAATDTQYF
TRBJ2-3	.	TRBV5-6	15	TRBD2	TGTGCCAGCAGCTGGGGACTAGCGGGGGCGGATACGCAGTATTTT	CASSWGLAGADTQYF
TRBJ1-6	medium-sized	TRBV27	13	.	TGTGCCAGCAGTTTTACCGGGGATTCACCCCTCCACTTT	CASSFTGDSPLHF
TRBJ1-1	.	TRBV18	13	.	TGTGCCAGCTCACCCAGTCCGAACACTGAAGCTTTCTTT	CASSPSPNTEAFF
TRBJ2-7	few	TRBV28	14	.	TGTGCCAGCAGTCCGGATCCAGGCACCTACGAGCAGTACTTC	CASSPDPGTYEQYF
TRBJ1-2	.	TRBV2	13	.	TGTGCCAGCCTTCCGGGACAATCGCTTGGCTACACCTTC	CASLPGQSLGYTF
TRBJ2-1	.	TRBV7-2	15	.	TGTGCCAGCAGCTTATCGGCAGGGACCTACAATGAGCAGTTCTTC	CASSLSAGTYNEQFF
TRBJ1-2	.	TRBV28	18	.	TGTGCCAGCAGTTCCGGGGGGGCAGCACCGACGGCTGCCTATGGCTACACCTTC	CASSSGGAAPTAAYGYTF
TRBJ2-3	.	TRBV4-3	14	TRBD2	TGCGCCAGGAACCGACTAGCCAGCACAGATACGCAGTATTTT	CARNRLASTDTQYF
TRBJ2-7	.	TRBV7-2	16	.	TGTGCCAGCAGCTTAGCCGCAGGGAAATATACCTACGAGCAGTACTTC	CASSLAAGKYTYEQYF
TRBJ2-2	.	TRBV7-2	14	TRBD2	TGTGCCAGCCGTGGCGGGGGGGCCACCGGGGAGCTGTTTTTT	CASRGGGATGELFF
TRBJ2-2	.	TRBV5-4	16	.	TGTGCCAGCAGCTTGGCCCGAGGGGGGGGCACCGGGGAGCTGTTTTTT	CASSLARGGGTGELFF
TRBJ2-1	.	TRBV20-1	10	.	TGCAGTGCTACAGACAATGAGCAGTTCTTC	CSATDNEQFF
TRBJ1-4	.	TRBV24-1	15	TRBD1	TGTGCCACCAGTGATTCTCGGCAGGGGGACGAAAAACTGTTTTTT	CATSDSRQGDEKLFF
TRBJ2-7	.	TRBV5-1	14	TRBD1	TGCGCCAGCGCCCTCCAGGACAGGGCCTACGAGCAGTACTTC	CASALQDRAYEQYF
TRBJ2-7	.	TRBV6-5	12	.	TGTGCCAGCAGTTCTATCGGCTACGAGCAGTACTTC	CASSSIGYEQYF
TRBJ2-5	.	TRBV7-9	14	.	TGTGCCAGCAGCTCCCGAGGGGGTGCGGAGACCCAGTACTTC	CASSSRGGAETQYF
TRBJ2-5	.	TRBV5-4	14	.	TGTGCCAGCAGCTTAAAGGGGTACCAAGAGACCCAGTACTTC	CASSLKGYQETQYF
TRBJ2-7	.	TRBV18	15	.	TGTGCCAGCTCACCTTCGACTAGGGATGGGGCCGAGCAGTACTTC	CASSPSTRDGAEQYF
TRBJ1-4	.	TRBV4-1	16	.	TGCGCCAGCAGCCCGAATCCCAGTGACAGTAGCGAAAAACTGTTTTTT	CASSPNPSDSSEKLFF
TRBJ2-7	.	TRBV6-5	14	TRBD1	TGTGCCAGCAGTTCTGGACAGGGTAGATACGAGCAGTACTTC	CASSSGQGRYEQYF
TRBJ2-7	.	TRBV5-5	14	.	TGTGCCAGCAGAACACAGGGTACCACCTACGAGCAGTACTTC	CASRTQGTTYEQYF
TRBJ2-7	.	TRBV18	14	.	TGTGCCAGCTCACCACCTCCGGGTACCTACGAGCAGTACTTC	CASSPPPGTYEQYF
TRBJ2-2	.	TRBV6-6	18	TRBD2	TGTGCCAGCAGTCAGGGACTAGCGGGAGCAGGAGACACCGGGGAGCTGTTTTTT	CASSQGLAGAGDTGELFF
TRBJ2-7	.	TRBV6-6	14	TRBD2	TGTGCCAGCAGCCTAGCGGGAGCACTTGGCGAGCAGTACTTC	CASSLAGALGEQYF
TRBJ1-4	.	TRBV5-5	14	TRBD1	TGTGCCAGCAGTTCCGGGACAGCTAATGAAAAACTGTTTTTT	CASSSGTANEKLFF
TRBJ2-7	.	TRBV2	15	TRBD1	TGTGCCAGCAGTGAAGGACAGGGATGGGATTACGAGCAGTACTTC	CASSEGQGWDYEQYF
TRBJ2-1	.	TRBV5-4	14	.	TGTGCCAGCAGCTTGGCACCAGTCCCAGGTGAGCAGTTCTTC	CASSLAPVPGEQFF
TRBJ2-2	.	TRBV2	12	.	TGTGCCAGCAGGTACTTTACCGGGGAGCTGTTTTTT	CASRYFTGELFF
TRBJ2-1	once	TRBV5-4	14	.	TGTGCCAGCAGCTTACCCCCCACTAGCAATGAGCAGTTCTTC	CASSLPPTSNEQFF
TRBJ2-2	.	TRBV7-3	13	.	TGTGCCAGCAGGCCGAGAATGACCGGGGAGCTGTTTTTT	CASRPRMTGELFF
TRBJ2-5	.	TRBV5-1	14	.	TGCGCCAGCAGCTTAGGAGAGGGCCCAGGGACCCAGTACTTC	CASSLGEGPGTQYF
TRBJ2-1	few	TRBV30	15	TRBD2	TGTGCCTGGAGTGTACGGGGGGGGGCGAGGAATGAGCAGTTCTTC	CAWSVRGGARNEQFF
TRBJ1-1	.	TRBV2	16	TRBD1	TGTGCCAGCATTTACGCCGGGACAGGGCCGATCACTGAAGCTTTCTTT	CASIYAGTGPITEAFF
TRBJ2-1	.	TRBV2	16	TRBD2	TGTGCCAGCAGTGTCCGCACAGCGGGGGAGGCGGGTGAGCAGTTCTTC	CASSVRTAGEAGEQFF
TRBJ2-5	.	TRBV7-3	14	TRBD1	TGTGCCAGCAGCAAGACAGGGGGCAAAGGGACCCAGTACTTC	CASSKTGGKGTQYF
TRBJ1-3	.	TRBV10-2	16	TRBD1	TGCGCCAGCAGTGTCATCGGACAGGGGTACGGAAACACCATATATTTT	CASSVIGQGYGNTIYF
TRBJ1-2	.	TRBV4-2	14	TRBD1	TGTGCCAGCAGCCACCGAGGGACAGGGGTCGGCTACACCTTC	CASSHRGTGVGYTF
TRBJ1-5	.	TRBV30	15	TRBD1	TGTGCCTGGAGCTCCGGGACAGGGGGATATCAGCCCCAGCATTTT	CAWSSGTGGYQPQHF
TRBJ1-5	few	TRBV15	19	.	TGTGCCACCAGCAGAGGGCTAGAGGGCGGGTTTGATAGCAATCAGCCCCAGCATTTT	CATSRGLEGGFDSNQPQHF
TRBJ2-2	.	TRBV27	19	TRBD2	TGTGCCACCTGTCGCTACGGGACTAGCGGGAGTTCAAGGACCGGGGAGCTGTTTTTT	CATCRYGTSGSSRTGELFF
TRBJ2-7	.	TRBV7-2	15	TRBD2	TGTGCCAGCAGCTTAGGGCTAGCGGGAGCCTACGAGCAGTACTTC	CASSLGLAGAYEQYF
TRBJ1-3	.	TRBV28	14	.	TGTGCCAGCAGTTTATGGGGGTCAGGGAACACCATATATTTT	CASSLWGSGNTIYF
TRBJ2-7	.	TRBV28	14	TRBD2	TGTGCCAGCAGTATCCCTAGCGGGACCTACGAGCAGTACTTC	CASSIPSGTYEQYF
TRBJ2-4	.	TRBV6-6	14	.	TGTGCCAGCAGTTACCTCCCACAGGGAGGGATTCAGTACTTC	CASSYLPQGGIQYF
TRBJ1-2	few	TRBV5-1	11	.	TGCGCCAGCAGCTACGGCTATGGCTACACCTTC	CASSYGYGYTF
TRBJ2-7	.	TRBV15	14	.	TGTGCCACCAGCAGAGATCTGGGCAACTACGAGCAGTACTTC	CATSRDLGNYEQYF
TRBJ1-1	.	TRBV7-9	15	TRBD1	TGTGCCAGCAGCCGAGGACAGGGACAGAACACTGAAGCTTTCTTT	CASSRGQGQNTEAFF